A selection of T cell receptor beta chains follows, all from one sample in a study of shared clonotypes between healthy human individuals. Produced via immunoSEQ multiplex PCR; TCRdb's table is partial and in-frame only. The table has about 2 million clones, less than 95% seen once; the top ten hold roughly 1%. Sequenced sample: naive CD8+ T cells sorted from blood. These receptors all come from a man between 18 and 29 years old in good health. The CDR3 runs from the conserved cysteine through the conserved F or W. Each record gives: D gene, clone size, V gene, J gene, CDR3 protein, CDR3 DNA. D genes are given only for firm matches. Clone size appears in some rows only: once, few, many, or a class for an expanded clone.

d_call: NA
clone_size: NA
v_call: TRBV13
j_call: TRBJ1-5
cdr3_aa: CASSLGNHQPQHF
cdr3_nt: TGTGCCAGCAGCTTAGGAAATCATCAGCCCCAGCATTTT

d_call: NA
clone_size: few
v_call: TRBV14
j_call: TRBJ1-5
cdr3_aa: CASSQGYSGPQHF
cdr3_nt: TGTGCCAGCAGCCAAGGATATTCAGGGCCCCAGCATTTT

d_call: NA
clone_size: NA
v_call: TRBV19
j_call: TRBJ1-4
cdr3_aa: CASSITGSLPTNEKLFF
cdr3_nt: TGTGCCAGTAGTATAACAGGGAGTCTTCCAACTAATGAAAAACTGTTTTTT

d_call: NA
clone_size: NA
v_call: TRBV9
j_call: TRBJ2-1
cdr3_aa: CASSLDSYNEQFF
cdr3_nt: TGTGCCAGCAGCCTCGACAGCTACAATGAGCAGTTCTTC

d_call: NA
clone_size: NA
v_call: TRBV4-1
j_call: TRBJ1-5
cdr3_aa: CASSQLAGQISNQPQHF
cdr3_nt: TGCGCCAGCAGCCAGCTAGCGGGACAAATTAGCAATCAGCCCCAGCATTTT

d_call: NA
clone_size: NA
v_call: TRBV11-3
j_call: TRBJ2-1
cdr3_aa: CASSPGTLGRQFF
cdr3_nt: TGTGCCAGCAGCCCCGGGACTCTGGGAAGGCAGTTCTTC

d_call: TRBD1
clone_size: NA
v_call: TRBV7-9
j_call: TRBJ2-3
cdr3_aa: CASSLMPGGPTDTQYF
cdr3_nt: TGTGCCAGCAGCTTAATGCCAGGGGGTCCCACAGATACGCAGTATTTT

d_call: NA
clone_size: NA
v_call: TRBV29-1
j_call: TRBJ1-1
cdr3_aa: CSVDIIEINTEAFF
cdr3_nt: TGCAGCGTTGATATAATAGAGATAAACACTGAAGCTTTCTTT

d_call: NA
clone_size: NA
v_call: TRBV6-6
j_call: TRBJ2-2
cdr3_aa: CASSYSEGELFF
cdr3_nt: TGTGCCAGCAGTTACTCGGAGGGGGAGCTGTTTTTT

d_call: NA
clone_size: NA
v_call: TRBV11-2
j_call: TRBJ2-3
cdr3_aa: CASSAGRSTDTQYF
cdr3_nt: TGTGCCAGCAGCGCTGGACGGAGCACAGATACGCAGTATTTT

d_call: NA
clone_size: NA
v_call: TRBV27
j_call: TRBJ2-7
cdr3_aa: CASSLTTSSEQYF
cdr3_nt: TGTGCCAGCAGTTTGACAACTAGTAGCGAGCAGTACTTC

d_call: NA
clone_size: once
v_call: TRBV6-1
j_call: TRBJ2-1
cdr3_aa: CASNLRLRSGNEQFF
cdr3_nt: TGTGCCAGCAATCTGCGTCTAAGGTCGGGTAATGAGCAGTTCTTC

d_call: NA
clone_size: NA
v_call: TRBV6-1
j_call: TRBJ2-2
cdr3_aa: CASSEEGGNTGELFF
cdr3_nt: TGTGCCAGCAGTGAAGAGGGGGGGAACACCGGGGAGCTGTTTTTT

d_call: NA
clone_size: NA
v_call: TRBV7-6
j_call: TRBJ2-2
cdr3_aa: CASSLELGGTGELFF
cdr3_nt: TGTGCCAGCAGCTTAGAACTGGGGGGCACCGGGGAGCTGTTTTTT

d_call: NA
clone_size: NA
v_call: TRBV10-3
j_call: TRBJ2-4
cdr3_aa: CAISPGTIDIQYF
cdr3_nt: TGTGCCATCAGTCCCGGGACGATTGACATTCAGTACTTC

d_call: NA
clone_size: NA
v_call: TRBV2
j_call: TRBJ2-4
cdr3_aa: CASSEAAAGENIQYF
cdr3_nt: TGTGCCAGCAGTGAAGCAGCGGCAGGGGAAAACATTCAGTACTTC

d_call: NA
clone_size: few
v_call: TRBV19
j_call: TRBJ1-4
cdr3_aa: CATKDNLGGEKLFF
cdr3_nt: TGTGCCACTAAAGACAACTTGGGAGGTGAAAAACTGTTTTTT

d_call: NA
clone_size: NA
v_call: TRBV6-1
j_call: TRBJ2-7
cdr3_aa: CATNPGGGKYF
cdr3_nt: TGTGCCACCAACCCCGGGGGCGGAAAGTACTTC

d_call: TRBD1
clone_size: NA
v_call: TRBV27
j_call: TRBJ1-1
cdr3_aa: CASSLSSLWTGTEAFF
cdr3_nt: TGTGCCAGCAGTTTATCCTCACTTTGGACAGGTACTGAAGCTTTCTTT

d_call: TRBD1
clone_size: NA
v_call: TRBV2
j_call: TRBJ2-7
cdr3_aa: CASSAGTGAYEQYF
cdr3_nt: TGTGCCAGCAGTGCTGGGACAGGGGCCTACGAGCAGTACTTC

d_call: NA
clone_size: NA
v_call: TRBV4-1
j_call: TRBJ2-7
cdr3_aa: CASSQVLADSYEQYF
cdr3_nt: TGCGCCAGCAGCCAAGTGTTAGCGGACTCCTACGAGCAGTACTTC

d_call: TRBD1
clone_size: NA
v_call: TRBV5-5
j_call: TRBJ1-3
cdr3_aa: CASSLSGTGGPSSGNTIYF
cdr3_nt: TGTGCCAGCAGCTTGTCCGGGACAGGGGGCCCGAGCTCTGGAAACACCATATATTTT

d_call: TRBD1
clone_size: NA
v_call: TRBV10-3
j_call: TRBJ1-6
cdr3_aa: CAISATPGQEPNSPLHF
cdr3_nt: TGTGCCATCAGTGCCACGCCGGGACAGGAGCCTAATTCACCCCTCCACTTT

d_call: TRBD1
clone_size: NA
v_call: TRBV7-2
j_call: TRBJ2-5
cdr3_aa: CASSFEGAETQYF
cdr3_nt: TGTGCCAGCAGCTTTGAGGGGGCGGAGACCCAGTACTTC

d_call: NA
clone_size: NA
v_call: TRBV6-1
j_call: TRBJ2-1
cdr3_aa: CASSEAGWISYNEQFF
cdr3_nt: TGTGCCAGCAGTGAAGCGGGGTGGATTTCCTACAATGAGCAGTTCTTC

d_call: TRBD2
clone_size: NA
v_call: TRBV4-3
j_call: TRBJ2-1
cdr3_aa: CASSQDVLAGEQFF
cdr3_nt: TGCGCCAGCAGCCAAGATGTTCTAGCGGGAGAGCAGTTCTTC

d_call: NA
clone_size: few
v_call: TRBV9
j_call: TRBJ2-1
cdr3_aa: CASSERPGQEQFF
cdr3_nt: TGTGCCAGCAGCGAAAGACCGGGACAAGAGCAGTTCTTC

d_call: NA
clone_size: NA
v_call: TRBV19
j_call: TRBJ1-1
cdr3_aa: CASSISAGTNTEAFF
cdr3_nt: TGTGCCAGTAGTATATCGGCAGGGACCAACACTGAAGCTTTCTTT

d_call: NA
clone_size: NA
v_call: TRBV6-5
j_call: TRBJ2-2
cdr3_aa: CASSLSVGELFF
cdr3_nt: TGTGCCAGCAGCCTCTCCGTAGGGGAGCTGTTTTTT

d_call: NA
clone_size: many
v_call: TRBV14
j_call: TRBJ1-2
cdr3_aa: CASSQGGRAGYTF
cdr3_nt: TGTGCCAGCAGCCAAGGCGGGAGAGCTGGCTACACCTTC

d_call: NA
clone_size: NA
v_call: TRBV27
j_call: TRBJ2-3
cdr3_aa: CASSTGTWAQYF
cdr3_nt: TGTGCCAGCAGTACCGGGACGTGGGCGCAGTATTTT

d_call: NA
clone_size: NA
v_call: TRBV13
j_call: TRBJ1-1
cdr3_aa: CASSLDSFWANTEAFF
cdr3_nt: TGTGCCAGCAGCTTAGATAGTTTTTGGGCGAACACTGAAGCTTTCTTT

d_call: TRBD2
clone_size: NA
v_call: TRBV13
j_call: TRBJ2-3
cdr3_aa: CASSPPASGSTDTQYF
cdr3_nt: TGTGCCAGCAGCCCCCCGGCTAGCGGAAGCACAGATACGCAGTATTTT

d_call: NA
clone_size: once
v_call: TRBV6-5
j_call: TRBJ1-2
cdr3_aa: CASSYGGANYGYTF
cdr3_nt: TGTGCCAGCAGTTACGGGGGGGCTAACTATGGCTACACCTTC

d_call: TRBD1
clone_size: NA
v_call: TRBV28
j_call: TRBJ1-1
cdr3_aa: CASSLPGGGTEAFF
cdr3_nt: TGTGCCAGCAGTTTACCAGGGGGCGGCACTGAAGCTTTCTTT

d_call: TRBD2
clone_size: NA
v_call: TRBV5-1
j_call: TRBJ2-7
cdr3_aa: CASSAGTSGSYEQYF
cdr3_nt: TGCGCCAGCAGCGCCGGGACTAGCGGATCCTACGAGCAGTACTTC

d_call: TRBD2
clone_size: NA
v_call: TRBV4-1
j_call: TRBJ2-7
cdr3_aa: CASSHSSGLAGEEQYF
cdr3_nt: TGCGCCAGCAGCCACTCCTCAGGACTAGCGGGAGAAGAGCAGTACTTC

d_call: NA
clone_size: once
v_call: TRBV5-1
j_call: TRBJ1-2
cdr3_aa: CASSLTENYGYTF
cdr3_nt: TGCGCCAGCAGCTTAACGGAGAACTATGGCTACACCTTC

d_call: NA
clone_size: NA
v_call: TRBV7-8
j_call: TRBJ2-7
cdr3_aa: CASSLTSSYEQYF
cdr3_nt: TGTGCCAGCAGCTTAACGAGCTCCTACGAGCAGTACTTC

d_call: TRBD1
clone_size: NA
v_call: TRBV28
j_call: TRBJ2-7
cdr3_aa: CASAGTGGTYEQYF
cdr3_nt: TGTGCCTCCGCGGGGACAGGGGGTACCTACGAGCAGTACTTC

d_call: NA
clone_size: NA
v_call: TRBV4-2
j_call: TRBJ1-2
cdr3_aa: CASSQAPVGPGINYGYTF
cdr3_nt: TGTGCCAGCAGCCAAGCTCCTGTAGGTCCAGGGATTAACTATGGCTACACCTTC

d_call: NA
clone_size: NA
v_call: TRBV12-1
j_call: TRBJ2-7
cdr3_aa: CASSFGSGRDRPDSHEQYF
cdr3_nt: TGTGCCAGCAGCTTTGGGTCAGGGAGGGACAGACCTGATTCCCACGAGCAGTACTTC

d_call: TRBD2
clone_size: NA
v_call: TRBV15
j_call: TRBJ2-5
cdr3_aa: CATSRELSGSTEETQYF
cdr3_nt: TGTGCCACCAGCAGAGAGCTCAGCGGGAGTACGGAAGAGACCCAGTACTTC

d_call: NA
clone_size: NA
v_call: TRBV10-1
j_call: TRBJ2-1
cdr3_aa: CASSEYSGIYNEQFF
cdr3_nt: TGCGCCAGCAGTGAGTATAGCGGAATCTACAATGAGCAGTTCTTC

d_call: NA
clone_size: NA
v_call: TRBV13
j_call: TRBJ2-1
cdr3_aa: CASRRARNEQFF
cdr3_nt: TGTGCCAGCAGAAGGGCCCGCAATGAGCAGTTCTTC